Listed here are 25 T cell receptor beta chains from one sample, sequenced in a study of shared clonotypes between healthy human individuals. Profiled with immunoSEQ multiplex PCR; TCRdb holds only in-frame clones, not every one. The sample contains 2 million to 2.5 million clones, approximately 94% of which appear only once. The specimen was naive CD4+ T cells sorted from blood. Subset reported: CD45RA+ positively selected. All receptors come from a man aged 18 to 30 in good health.

The genes are TRBV25-1 and TRBJ1-2; TRBD1 matches 8 bases. The CDR3 loop spans 11 amino acids. CDR1 MGHDK and CDR2 SYGVNS come from the germline V gene. The V gene end was trimmed by 10 bases and the J gene end by 5 bases; junction bases not matched to a gene: 3. CDR3 in amino acids: CATTGGYGYTF. Written as DNA, the CDR3 is TGTGCCACCACAGGGGGGTATGGCTACACCTTC.

With respect to this clone: The same CDR3 is also encoded by other DNA sequences in this sample. The chain links TRBV20-1 to TRBJ2-5; unclear D gene. The CDR3 loop spans 11 amino acids. In germline, CDR1 is DFQATT, CDR2 SNEGSKA (reference sequence). The V end was cut by 3 bases, the J end by 1 base, with 3 bases between. The CDR3 DNA is TGCAGTGCTAGCAGCCAAGAGACCCAGTACTTC. This sequence encodes CSASSQETQYF.

The chain has TRBV10-1 and TRBJ2-3, with D possibly being TRBD2 (5 bases). The CDR3 sequence is 13 residues long. V lost 5 bases to trimming and J lost 4 bases, with 10 bases between them. Germline V gene lookup returns CDR1 WNHNN and CDR2 SYGVQD (reference sequence). CDR3 sequence (DNA): TGCGCCAGCAGTCGAGGGATTGCAGATACGCAGTATTTT. Amino acid sequence: CASSRGIADTQYF.

The CDR3 spells CASSLLPSSTYEQYF. The CDR3 DNA is TGTGCCAGCAGTTTACTTCCTAGCAGTACCTACGAGCAGTACTTC. The chain couples TRBV27 to TRBJ2-7; D might be TRBD2 (5 bases). CDR3 length: 15 amino acids. Trimming removed 2 bases at V and 2 bases at J, with 13 bases between. Germline loops: CDR1 MNHEY, CDR2 SMNVEV (reference sequence).

V gene TRBV5-1 combines with J gene TRBJ2-1, with D perhaps matching TRBD1 (6 bases). Deletions cut 5 bases from V and 6 bases from J, with 12 bases between. CDR3 size: 13 residues. Germline loops: CDR1 SGHRS, CDR2 YFSETQ. CDR3 DNA sequence: TGCGCCAGCAGTTCTTTGGACAGCAATGAGCAGTTCTTC. Translating it yields CASSSLDSNEQFF.

The chain couples TRBV7-2 to TRBJ2-7; 8 bases fit TRBD2. CDR3 length: 14 amino acids. Losses at the gene ends were 3 bases for V and 3 bases for J; bases not matched to a gene: 4. The germline V gene has CDR1 SGHTA and CDR2 FQGNSA. The CDR3 nucleotides are TGTGCCAGCAGCTTTCAGCGGGAGCTCTACGAGCAGTACTTC. It encodes CASSFQRELYEQYF. Variable domain in full (rest from reference TRBV7-2 and TRBJ2-7): GAGVSQSPSNKVTEKGKDVELRCDPISGHTALYWYRQSLGQGLEFLIYFQGNSAPDKSGLPSDRFSAERTGGSVSTLTIQRTQQEDSAVYLCASSFQRELYEQYFGPGTRLTVT.

Regarding this clone: In the same sample, other DNA sequences code for this CDR3. The chain joins TRBV18 to TRBJ1-1; D might be TRBD1 (5 bases). The V gene's germline CDR1 is KGHSH and CDR2 LQKENI. The CDR3 has 14 amino acids. V was cut by 4 bases and J by 0 bases, with 9 bases left in between. CDR3 sequence (DNA): TGTGCCAGCTCACTGGGACCCCTGAACACTGAAGCTTTCTTT. Its translation is CASSLGPLNTEAFF.

Here the CDR3 reads CASSVSGQVNQPQHF. CDR3 DNA: TGTGCCAGCAGCGTCTCGGGACAGGTCAATCAGCCCCAGCATTTT. The chain employs TRBV9 and TRBJ1-5; TRBD1 agrees at 8 bases. The CDR3 consists of 15 residues. CDR1 and CDR2 (germline): SGDLS, YYNGEE. J lost 3 bases, V lost 2 bases, and 4 bases had no gene match.

The CDR3 DNA reads as TGTGCCAGCAGCGTTGAAGGAAGACTTGTCGATGAGCAGTTCTTC. Protein sequence: CASSVEGRLVDEQFF. The V call is TRBV9, the J call TRBJ2-1; D is ambiguous. CDR3 length: 15 residues. Germline CDR1 SGDLS, CDR2 YYNGEE. Trimming cost V 2 bases and J 8 bases, with 17 bases left between them.

CDR3 DNA: TGTGCCATCAAGGGGCTAGCGGGGGACACCGGGGAGCTGTTTTTT. Its protein product is CAIKGLAGDTGELFF. The V gene is TRBV10-3, the J gene TRBJ2-2; 10 nucleotides line up with TRBD2. Germline-derived CDR1 and CDR2 are ENHRY and SYGVKD. This CDR3 comprises 15 residues. V shed 7 bases and J 3 bases; nucleotides not matched to a gene: 5.

The chain is built from TRBV11-2 and TRBJ2-5; possible D gene TRBD1, 6 bases. This CDR3 is 15 amino acids long. Germline lookup yields CDR1 SGHAT and CDR2 FQNNGV. V was pared by 5 bases and J by 1 base, with 14 bases between. The CDR3 reads CASSPWTVFQETQYF. The DNA for the CDR3 is TGTGCCAGCAGCCCTTGGACAGTATTCCAAGAGACCCAGTACTTC.

The V call is TRBV6-6, the J call TRBJ2-5, with 8 positions matching TRBD2. J was trimmed by 4 bases and V by 2 bases; bases with no gene match: 9. Germline V gene data show CDR1 as MNHNY and CDR2 as SVGAGI (reference sequence). The CDR3 has 16 amino acids. The CDR3 spells CASSYGRGLGGETQYF. As DNA, the CDR3 is TGTGCCAGCAGTTACGGAAGGGGACTAGGGGGAGAGACCCAGTACTTC.

The V gene is TRBV28, the J gene TRBJ1-1; perhaps TRBD1 as D (6 bases). V dropped 2 bases and J dropped 8 bases, with 21 bases sitting between them. Germline values: CDR1 MDHEN, CDR2 SYDVKM. The CDR3 runs to 16 residues. CDR3 nucleotide sequence: TGTGCCAGCAGTTTACTGCGGTCTGGGGGCCGGGACGAAGCTTTCTTT. Protein: CASSLLRSGGRDEAFF.

This clone has a single count. This chain links TRBV28 with TRBJ1-1; D perhaps matches TRBD1 (6 bases). The CDR3 has 13 residues. Trimming took 6 bases from V and 5 from J, leaving 13 bases between them. CDR1 and CDR2 from the germline V gene are MDHEN and SYDVKM. The CDR3 here is CASRGQVGTEAFF. The CDR3 nucleotides read TGTGCCAGCAGGGGACAAGTGGGAACTGAAGCTTTCTTT.

In the case of this clone: Other nucleotide sequences from this sample produce the same CDR3. The chain is built from TRBV5-1 and TRBJ1-3, with no clear D. The CDR3 has 14 amino acids. V was shortened by 1 base and J by 0 bases, with 5 bases between the two germline ends. Per the germline V gene, CDR1 is SGHRS and CDR2 is YFSETQ. The CDR3: CASSLSGSGNTIYF. The DNA for the CDR3 is TGCGCCAGCAGCTTGTCGGGCTCTGGAAACACCATATATTTT. The whole variable domain, remainder taken from reference TRBV5-1 and TRBJ1-3, is KAGVTQTPRYLIKTRGQQVTLSCSPISGHRSVSWYQQTPGQGLQFLFEYFSETQRNKGNFPGRFSGRQFSNSRSEMNVSTLELGDSALYLCASSLSGSGNTIYFGEGSWLTVV.

The rearrangement joins TRBV27 to TRBJ1-1; a possible D gene is TRBD1 (6 bases). The CDR3 runs to 17 residues. From germline, CDR1 is MNHEY and CDR2 SMNVEV (reference sequence). V lost 2 bases and J lost 0, with 16 bases in between. The CDR3 here is CASSLRRTDTMNTEAFF. CDR3 DNA sequence: TGTGCCAGCAGTTTAAGGCGGACAGACACTATGAACACTGAAGCTTTCTTT.

This rearrangement joins TRBV30 to TRBJ1-5; maybe TRBD1 (6 bases). The CDR3 totals 17 residues. V dropped 1 base and J dropped 4 bases, with 20 bases sitting between them. Germline loops: CDR1 GTSNPN, CDR2 SVGIG (reference sequence). CDR3 residues: CAWSAALPGVSNQPQHF. Written as DNA, the CDR3 is TGTGCCTGGAGTGCCGCTTTACCAGGGGTTTCTAATCAGCCCCAGCATTTT.

The chain combines TRBV5-4 with TRBJ2-3; weak D call: TRBD2 (5 bases). This CDR3 is built from 16 residues. V shed 0 bases and J shed 2 bases, with 13 bases lying between them. The germline gives CDR1 SGHNT, CDR2 YYREEE (reference sequence). CDR3 sequence (DNA): TGTGCCAGCAGCTTGGGAGGGAGCCCGATCACAGATACGCAGTATTTT. It specifies CASSLGGSPITDTQYF.

The chain is built from TRBV2 and TRBJ1-2; D is perhaps TRBD1 (5 bases). The CDR3 runs to 14 residues. V dropped 3 bases and J dropped 7 bases, with 15 bases sitting between them. CDR1 is SNHLY, CDR2 FYNNEI, per germline. In nucleotides, the CDR3 is TGTGCCAGCAGTGATGGGGGTAAGGAGGGTGGCTACACCTTC. It yields the protein CASSDGGKEGGYTF.

The chain links TRBV20-1 to TRBJ2-1; D unresolved. Germline V gene data show CDR1 as DFQATT and CDR2 as SNEGSKA (reference sequence). V was clipped by 8 bases and J by 8 bases, with 10 bases between them. The CDR3 runs to 10 residues. The CDR3 region has the DNA TGCAGTCTGGCCGCGGATGAGCAGTTCTTC. This codes for CSLAADEQFF.

The chain is built from TRBV7-9 and TRBJ1-1; 7 nucleotides align to TRBD1. Germline trimming cut 4 bases from V and 0 bases from J; bases unmatched to any gene: 5. The CDR3 consists of 15 residues. The germline V gene encodes CDR1 SEHNR and CDR2 FQNEAQ (reference sequence). Written as DNA, the CDR3 is TGTGCCAGCAGCTCAGGACAGGCCCTGAACACTGAAGCTTTCTTT. Its protein product is CASSSGQALNTEAFF.

This chain joins TRBV5-1 and TRBJ1-5; 8 positions match TRBD1. This CDR3 has 15 amino acids. After removal of 2 bases from V and 6 bases from J, the junction contained 7 bases not matched to a gene. Germline V gene data show CDR1 as SGHRS and CDR2 as YFSETQ. CDR3 nucleotide sequence: TGCGCCAGCAGCTTCTATCCAGGGGGCGGTCAGCCCCAGCATTTT. It is translated as CASSFYPGGGQPQHF.

This rearrangement joins TRBV7-9 to TRBJ1-6; 9 nucleotides align to TRBD1. J was trimmed by 10 bases and V by 5 bases; bases with no gene match: 9. The CDR3 totals 15 residues. In germline, CDR1 is SEHNR, CDR2 FQNEAQ (reference sequence). The CDR3 DNA reads as TGTGCCAGCAGCGGGGGACAGGGAGTGTGGTCACCCCTCCACTTT. Its translation is CASSGGQGVWSPLHF.

The rearrangement joins TRBV9 to TRBJ2-3; 7 nucleotides align to TRBD1. V shed 0 bases, J shed 0 bases, and the junction held 4 bases outside the gene matches. This CDR3 contains 16 residues. CDR1 SGDLS and CDR2 YYNGEE come from the germline V gene. DNA of the CDR3: TGTGCCAGCAGCGTAGTGGGACAGCAGAGCACAGATACGCAGTATTTT. Its protein product is CASSVVGQQSTDTQYF.

The V gene is TRBV5-6, the J gene TRBJ1-2; 9 positions agree with TRBD1. Germline loops: CDR1 SGHDT, CDR2 YYEEEE. Trimming at V came to 0 bases and at J to 5 bases, leaving 14 bases not matched to a gene. The length of the CDR3 is 18 residues. CDR3 sequence (DNA): TGTGCCAGCAGCTTGGCCGTAGGTCGGGACAGGGAACGTTATGGCTACACCTTC. This sequence encodes CASSLAVGRDRERYGYTF.